The 10 T cell receptor beta chains below come from one sample, sequenced in a study of Ad26.COV2.S vaccination and SARS-CoV-2 variants (dated by TCRdb to the early 2020s). Taken with the paper, the label for treatment or condition translates to: roughly 19 received Ad26.COV2.S at low or high dose, single or two shots; about 5 received placebo; per-sample allocation not given. For vaccine and placebo recipients, repertoires were sequenced using samples collected on day 63 after the first injection. Library preparation was by the immunoSEQ multiplex PCR assay. In its TCRdb copy, this immuneACCESS table keeps in-frame sequences only and misses some clones. Where compared with another copy, unresolved V genes explain less than half of these, and the others have no known cause. The sample table contains 350,000 to 450,000 clones; only one count was recorded for around 87% of them. The biggest ten clones account for 3.4% of the sample.

This specimen consisted of peripheral blood, obtained in a trial of Ad26.COV2.S vaccine versus placebo. These receptors were obtained from a person aged 18-60 years who received the Ad26.COV2.S COVID-19 vaccine or a placebo.

V usage is TRBV15 and J usage is TRBJ2-7, with TRBD1 as a possible D gene (6 bases). V lost 0 bases and J 0 bases, leaving 15 bases between the germline ends. The CDR3 runs 17 residues. The germline CDR1 and CDR2 sequences are LNHNV and YYDKDF (reference sequence). The CDR3 protein is CATSRDIKDRSSYEQYF. The CDR3, as DNA: TGTGCCACCAGCAGAGATATAAAAGACAGGAGCTCCTACGAGCAGTACTTC.

J is TRBJ2-4 and V is TRBV2; D unresolved. Per the germline V gene, CDR1 is SNHLY and CDR2 is FYNNEI. The V end lost 2 bases, the J end lost 0 bases, and 8 bases lay between the germline ends. The CDR3 runs to 15 residues. In nucleotides, the CDR3 is TGTGCCAGCAGTGAAAACTCGATAGCCAAAAACATTCAGTACTTC. It encodes CASSENSIAKNIQYF.

With respect to this clone: Germline is not matched at one junction end, which may reflect a read error. The CDR3 nucleotides are TGTGCCAGCAGCTTAGCCTCGAGTTGGGACTTC. This translates into CASSLASSWDF. V gene TRBV7-9 combines with J gene TRBJ2-7; the D is unclear. CDR1 is SEHNR and CDR2 is FQNEAQ in the germline V gene (reference sequence). The length of the CDR3 is 11 residues.

V and J are TRBV4-2 and TRBJ1-6, with D possibly TRBD1 on 5 matching bases. The germline V gene has CDR1 LGHNA and CDR2 YNFKEQ. The V and J ends lost 4 bases and 1 base respectively, with 17 bases between them. This CDR3 comprises 18 residues. CDR3 sequence reads: CASSRKEGTGSYNSPLHF. As DNA, the CDR3 is TGTGCCAGCAGCCGCAAAGAGGGGACGGGGTCCTATAATTCACCCCTCCACTTT.

The chain combines TRBV29-1 with TRBJ2-7; D remains unclear. V was pared by 4 bases and J by 4 bases, with 11 bases between. CDR1 and CDR2 from the germline V gene are SQVTM and ANQGSEA. The CDR3 covers 12 residues. The CDR3 reads CSVVASLYEQYF. CDR3 DNA sequence: TGCAGCGTTGTTGCGTCCCTATACGAGCAGTACTTC.

Of note for this clone: Other DNA sequences in this specimen translate into the identical CDR3. The gene calls are TRBV24-1 and TRBJ2-2; 8 bases align to TRBD1. CDR3 size: 15 residues. CDR1 KGHDR and CDR2 SFDVKD come from the germline V gene. J lost 2 bases, V lost 7 bases, and 5 bases had no gene match. The CDR3 DNA follows: TGTGCCACCAGCGCAGGACAGGGCAACACCGGGGAGCTGTTTTTT. This codes for CATSAGQGNTGELFF.

The chain couples TRBV6-1 to TRBJ1-3; D is unclear. V lost 2 bases and J lost 0, with 11 bases in between. Germline values: CDR1 MNHNS, CDR2 SASEGT. The CDR3 covers 16 residues. CDR3 bases: TGTGCCAGCAGTGAATTAGGACCGATCTCTGGAAACACCATATATTTT. It encodes CASSELGPISGNTIYF.

The gene calls are TRBV19 and TRBJ2-7, with a possible D match to TRBD1 (5 bases). The CDR3 is 14 amino acids. The V end lost 3 bases, the J end lost 3 bases, and 12 bases lay between the germline ends. Germline lookup yields CDR1 LNHDA and CDR2 SQIVND (reference sequence). This CDR3 is CASSIAGNGYEQYF. CDR3 coding DNA: TGTGCCAGTAGTATTGCAGGGAATGGCTACGAGCAGTACTTC.

J is TRBJ2-6 and V is TRBV28; TRBD2 aligns across 13 bases. There are 21 residues in the CDR3. The germline V gene has CDR1 MDHEN and CDR2 SYDVKM. V dropped 5 bases and J dropped 0; count of bases not matched to a gene: 13. The CDR3 sequence: CASSPPVGLAGVFSGANVLTF. CDR3 nucleotides: TGTGCCAGCAGTCCACCCGTCGGACTAGCGGGGGTGTTCTCTGGGGCCAACGTCCTGACTTTC. Full variable domain (rest looked up from reference TRBV28 and TRBJ2-6): DVKVTQSSRYLVKRTGEKVFLECVQDMDHENMFWYRQDPGLGLRLIYFSYDVKMKEKGDIPEGYSVSREKKERFSLILESASTNQTSMYLCASSPPVGLAGVFSGANVLTFGAGSRLTVL.

The table lists this clone with a count of one. The V gene is TRBV19, the J gene TRBJ2-3, with 11 bases matching TRBD2. The CDR3 contains 16 residues. With 3 bases clipped from V and 4 bases from J, the junction kept 6 bases outside the gene matches. Germline loops: CDR1 LNHDA, CDR2 SQIVND (reference sequence). The CDR3 is CASSIPTSGAADTQYF. The CDR3 region has the DNA TGTGCCAGTAGTATCCCGACTAGCGGGGCGGCAGATACGCAGTATTTT. The full variable domain, completed using reference TRBV19 and TRBJ2-3, is DGGITQSPKYLFRKEGQNVTLSCEQNLNHDAMYWYRQDPGQGLRLIYYSQIVNDFQKGDIAEGYSVSREKKESFPLTVTSAQKNPTAFYLCASSIPTSGAADTQYFGPGTRLTVL.